Described below is a single T cell receptor (beta chain) sequence and its context. Clones were sequenced by immunoSEQ multiplex PCR, and TCRdb holds only the in-frame ones, with some missing. The sample has 30,000 to 40,000 clones; roughly 89% are singletons. The V gene's germline CDR1 is SGDLS and CDR2 YYNGEE. CDR3 length: 17 residues. The V end was cut by 0 bases, the J end by 5 bases, with 17 bases between. The sample originates from a study of T cell changes during pregnancy in multiple sclerosis. Source: CD4+ T cells from peripheral blood mononuclear cells, taken in the second trimester of pregnancy. This chain uses TRBV9 with TRBJ2-2, with D maybe TRBD1 (6 bases). This TCR came from a female donor with multiple sclerosis, enrolled in a pregnancy study. The CDR3, as DNA: TGTGCCAGCAGCGTAGAATCTACAGGGTGGGGGACCGGGGAGCTGTTTTTT. This sequence encodes CASSVESTGWGTGELFF.